This passage covers 28 T cell receptor beta chains from one sample sequenced in a study of blood T cell repertoires in COVID-19. Produced via immunoSEQ multiplex PCR; TCRdb's table is partial and in-frame only. The table records roughly 60,000 clones, over 85% of them present only once. The specimen was peripheral blood. The origin of the receptors is a human donor in a cohort sampled during active COVID-19.

CDR3 residues: CASSFGLAGVGAGELFF. In nucleotides, the CDR3 is TGCGCCAGCAGCTTCGGACTAGCGGGAGTCGGGGCCGGGGAGCTGTTTTTT. The V and J genes are TRBV5-1 and TRBJ2-2; 13 positions agree with TRBD2. CDR1 SGHRS and CDR2 YFSETQ come from the germline V gene. V shed 2 bases and J 6 bases; nucleotides not matched to a gene: 7. This CDR3 contains 17 residues.

This rearrangement joins TRBV3-1 (or the pseudogene TRBV3-2) to TRBJ2-3; no clear D. V shed 6 bases and J shed 2 bases, with 3 bases lying between them. Germline V gives CDR1 LGHDT, CDR2 YNNKEL (reference sequence). This CDR3 is 11 amino acids long. The CDR3, as DNA: TGTGCCAGCAGTCACACAGATACGCAGTATTTT. Translation: CASSHTDTQYF.

The chain couples TRBV9 to TRBJ1-2; 10 bases agree with TRBD1. The germline V gene has CDR1 SGDLS and CDR2 YYNGEE. The CDR3 is 14 residues long. Trimming at V came to 3 bases and at J to 5 bases, leaving 4 bases not matched to a gene. CDR3 sequence (DNA): TGTGCCAGCAGCGCGGGGACAGGGGATTATGGCTACACCTTC. It yields the protein CASSAGTGDYGYTF.

This chain uses TRBV18 with TRBJ2-2, with 10 bases that match TRBD1. CDR3 length: 16 amino acids. CDR1 is KGHSH, CDR2 LQKENI, per germline. V trimming: 2 bases; J trimming: 4 bases; junction bases outside the gene matches: 4. The CDR3 DNA is TGTGCCAGCTCACCAATCGGACAGGGGGGCACCGGGGAGCTGTTTTTT. Translated, it gives CASSPIGQGGTGELFF.

This clone showed up just once. The chain links TRBV20-1 to TRBJ2-5; no definite D call. Trimming removed 7 bases from V and 1 base from J, with 7 bases in between. Per the germline V gene, CDR1 is DFQATT and CDR2 is SNEGSKA (reference sequence). The CDR3 has 11 residues. The CDR3 DNA sequence: TGCAGTGTGGAGAGCCAAGAGACCCAGTACTTC. Translation gives CSVESQETQYF.

This chain connects TRBV19 to TRBJ2-1; D possibly corresponds to TRBD2 (5 bases). The CDR3 is made up of 12 amino acids. Germline assignment: CDR1 LNHDA and CDR2 SQIVND (reference sequence). V was trimmed by 4 bases and J by 7 bases, leaving 8 bases between them. CDR3 sequence reads: CASSTPGNEQFF. The CDR3 DNA is TGTGCCAGTAGTACCCCGGGAAATGAGCAGTTCTTC.

The CDR3 loop reads CASSMAGSLGWTEAFF. CDR3 nucleotides: TGTGCCAGTAGTATGGCGGGGTCTCTAGGGTGGACTGAAGCTTTCTTT. The chain is built from TRBV19 and TRBJ1-1; no clear D. Trimming took 3 bases from V and 5 from J, leaving 19 bases between them. The CDR3 length is 16 residues. Per germline, CDR1 LNHDA and CDR2 SQIVND (reference sequence).

The rearrangement links TRBV13 to TRBJ2-7; 9 nucleotides line up with TRBD1. This CDR3 comprises 15 residues. V gave up 3 bases and J gave up 5 bases; unmatched junction bases: 8. CDR1 is PRHDT and CDR2 is FYEKMQ in the germline V gene (reference sequence). The CDR3 DNA follows: TGTGCCAGCAGCTTCTGGGGGACAGGGTTCAACGAGCAGTACTTC. Encoded protein: CASSFWGTGFNEQYF. Full variable domain (outside the CDR3, taken from reference TRBV13 and TRBJ2-7): AAGVIQSPRHLIKEKRETATLKCYPIPRHDTVYWYQQGPGQDPQFLISFYEKMQSDKGSIPDRFSAQQFSDYHSELNMSSLELGDSALYFCASSFWGTGFNEQYFGPGTRLTVT.

The chain couples TRBV3-1 (or the pseudogene TRBV3-2) to TRBJ2-5, with a tentative D call TRBD1 (6 bases). The ends were cut back, 4 bases at V and 4 bases at J, with 10 bases in the middle. The germline V gene encodes CDR1 LGHDT and CDR2 YNNKEL (reference sequence). The CDR3 totals 13 residues. The CDR3 sequence is CASSRTGLETQYF. CDR3 coding DNA: TGTGCCAGCAGCCGAACAGGGTTAGAGACCCAGTACTTC.

The chain couples TRBV15 to TRBJ1-4; 7 bases are shared with TRBD1. The CDR3 length is 16 residues. The trim removed 3 bases at V and 11 bases at J, leaving 15 bases unmatched. CDR1 is LNHNV, CDR2 YYDKDF, per germline (reference sequence). The CDR3 reads CATSRTIGTDGWKLFF. CDR3 DNA sequence: TGTGCCACCAGCAGGACAATCGGGACAGATGGGTGGAAACTGTTTTTT. Filled out from reference TRBV15 and TRBJ1-4, the complete variable domain reads DAMVIQNPRYQVTQFGKPVTLSCSQTLNHNVMYWYQQKSSQAPKLLFHYYDKDFNNEADTPDNFQSRRPNTSFCFLDIRSPGLGDTAMYLCATSRTIGTDGWKLFFGSGTQLSVL.

The chain carries TRBV28 and TRBJ2-7, with 9 bases identical to TRBD2. The germline gives CDR1 MDHEN, CDR2 SYDVKM. V shed 10 bases, J shed 2 bases, and the junction held 15 bases outside the gene matches. This CDR3 spans 16 amino acids. CDR3: CATLAGAFAITYEQYF. In DNA, the CDR3 is TGTGCCACTTTAGCGGGAGCCTTTGCCATTACCTACGAGCAGTACTTC.

This chain connects TRBV9 to TRBJ2-5; TRBD1 aligns across 11 bases. Losses at the gene ends were 0 bases for V and 5 bases for J; bases not matched to a gene: 6. Per the germline V gene, CDR1 is SGDLS and CDR2 is YYNGEE. This CDR3 region has 16 residues. The CDR3 nucleotides read TGTGCCAGCAGCGTAGAAGGACAGGGGGCGGGGGAGACCCAGTACTTC. Protein sequence: CASSVEGQGAGETQYF. The whole variable domain, remainder taken from reference TRBV9 and TRBJ2-5, is DSGVTQTPKHLITATGQRVTLRCSPRSGDLSVYWYQQSLDQGLQFLIQYYNGEERAKGNILERFSAQQFPDLHSELNLSSLELGDSALYFCASSVEGQGAGETQYFGPGTRLLVL.

This clone is a singleton in its sample. This chain joins TRBV6-5 and TRBJ2-1; weak D call: TRBD1 (6 bases). The length of the CDR3 is 15 residues. CDR1 and CDR2 from the germline V gene are MNHEY and SVGAGI. V gave up 6 bases and J gave up 8 bases, with 20 bases separating them. The CDR3 is CASRLQGAFQHEQFF. The CDR3 DNA follows: TGTGCCAGCAGGCTACAGGGAGCATTTCAGCATGAGCAGTTCTTC.

This sequence joins TRBV4-1 and TRBJ1-5, with a weak D call TRBD1 (5 bases). Per the germline V gene, CDR1 is MGHRA and CDR2 is YSYEKL. V lost 0 bases and J lost 3, with 9 bases in between. The CDR3 contains 15 residues. CDR3 DNA: TGCGCCAGCAGCCAAGACAGGGTAACCAATCAGCCCCAGCATTTT. Protein sequence: CASSQDRVTNQPQHF.

The chain combines TRBV24-1 with TRBJ2-5, with 14 bases that match TRBD2. V gave up 9 bases and J gave up 4 bases; unmatched junction bases: 9. Germline lookup yields CDR1 KGHDR and CDR2 SFDVKD. The CDR3 covers 16 residues. This CDR3 is CATGGLAGVIRETQYF. In DNA form, the CDR3 reads TGTGCCACCGGGGGACTAGCGGGAGTTATAAGAGAGACCCAGTACTTC.

This rearrangement joins TRBV19 to TRBJ1-5; 8 positions match TRBD1. Germline lookup yields CDR1 LNHDA and CDR2 SQIVND (reference sequence). The V segment lost 1 base and the J segment 5 bases; nucleotides outside the gene matches: 4. The CDR3 spans 15 residues. The CDR3: CASSIGDRTHQPQHF. The CDR3 DNA follows: TGTGCCAGTAGTATAGGGGACAGGACACATCAGCCCCAGCATTTT.

This rearrangement joins TRBV6-6 to TRBJ2-2; D may be TRBD1 (6 bases). Germline V gene sequence: CDR1 MNHNY, CDR2 SVGAGI (reference sequence). The V gene lost 6 bases and the J gene lost 5 bases, with 10 bases spanning the gap. CDR3 size: 13 residues. This CDR3 is CASRIQGTGELFF. The DNA for the CDR3 is TGTGCCAGCAGAATACAGGGTACCGGGGAGCTGTTTTTT.

The rearrangement links TRBV4-2 to TRBJ1-1; D may be TRBD1 (5 bases). The V gene's germline CDR1 is LGHNA and CDR2 YNFKEQ. This CDR3 spans 14 amino acids. Deletions cut 6 bases from V and 5 bases from J, with 16 bases between. CDR3 nucleotide sequence: TGTGCCAGCAGTCCTGGGGGGTTGGGGACTGAAGCTTTCTTT. Its protein product is CASSPGGLGTEAFF.

J is TRBJ2-1 and V is TRBV6-5; 8 positions agree with TRBD2. Germline CDR1 MNHEY, CDR2 SVGAGI. This CDR3 spans 15 amino acids. J was trimmed by 6 bases and V by 5 bases; bases with no gene match: 9. CDR3 sequence: CASSQREGLGNEQFF. The CDR3 nucleotides read TGTGCCAGCAGTCAACGGGAGGGCCTCGGCAATGAGCAGTTCTTC.

This chain links TRBV7-9 with TRBJ2-7; a possible D gene is TRBD2 (7 bases). The CDR3 has 18 residues. From germline, CDR1 is SEHNR and CDR2 FQNEAQ (reference sequence). Between the trimmed V and J ends, which lost 1 base and 4 bases, there was a span of 23 bases. The CDR3 loop is CASSLGVGFTGREYEQYF. In DNA form, the CDR3 reads TGTGCCAGCAGCTTAGGGGTCGGTTTTACAGGGAGGGAATACGAGCAGTACTTC. Combining the CDR3 with reference TRBV7-9 and TRBJ2-7 gives the whole variable domain DTGVSQNPRHKITKRGQNVTFRCDPISEHNRLYWYRQTLGQGPEFLTYFQNEAQLEKSRLLSDRFSAERPKGSFSTLEIQRTEQGDSAMYLCASSLGVGFTGREYEQYFGPGTRLTVT.

V is TRBV7-3 and J is TRBJ2-2, with 7 bases that match TRBD2. The length of the CDR3 is 13 residues. The V and J ends lost 5 bases and 6 bases, in that order; junction bases with no gene match: 3. Germline V gene lookup returns CDR1 SGHTA and CDR2 FQGTGA. This chain's CDR3 is CASSPTSAGELFF. The CDR3 bases are TGTGCCAGCAGCCCCACTAGCGCCGGGGAGCTGTTTTTT.

The chain combines TRBV28 with TRBJ1-1; no reliable D call. This CDR3 spans 14 amino acids. V gave up 2 bases and J gave up 1 base, with 8 bases separating them. Germline loops: CDR1 MDHEN, CDR2 SYDVKM. CDR3 in amino acids: CASSLAGRNTEAFF. The CDR3 bases are TGTGCCAGCAGTTTAGCAGGTAGGAACACTGAAGCTTTCTTT.

Details on this clone: The germline gene is not matched at one end of the junction; a read error may be the cause. The identical CDR3 is also encoded by other nucleotide sequences in the sample. The V gene is TRBV15, the J gene TRBJ2-3, with 8 bases fitting TRBD2. CDR1 and CDR2 from the germline V gene are LNHNV and YYDKDF (reference sequence). The CDR3 is 14 amino acids. CDR3 DNA sequence: TGCGCCACCGGGGGGGGTCGAAGCACAGATACGCAGTATTTT. Encoded protein: CATGGGRSTDTQYF. Full variable domain (outside the CDR3, taken from reference TRBV15 and TRBJ2-3): DAMVIQNPRYQVTQFGKPVTLSCSQTLNHNVMYWYQQKSSQAPKLLFHYYDKDFNNEADTPDNFQSRRPNTSFCFLDIRSPGLGDTAMYLCATGGGRSTDTQYFGPGTRLTVL.

The J gene is TRBJ2-7, the V gene TRBV6-1; D is perhaps TRBD1 (5 bases). This CDR3 has 13 residues. The V gene's germline CDR1 is MNHNS and CDR2 SASEGT. V was trimmed by 1 base and J by 4 bases, leaving 8 bases between them. The CDR3 loop reads CASSEDRGYEQYF. Written as DNA, the CDR3 is TGTGCCAGCAGTGAAGATAGGGGTTACGAGCAGTACTTC.

The chain links TRBV4-2 to TRBJ2-3; weak D call: TRBD2 (6 bases). From germline, CDR1 is LGHNA and CDR2 YNFKEQ. The CDR3 extends over 16 amino acids. With 0 bases removed from V and 2 bases from J, the gap between germline ends came to 12 bases. The CDR3, as DNA: TGTGCCAGCAGCCAAGATTTAGCGGTTCCCACAGATACGCAGTATTTT. Translation: CASSQDLAVPTDTQYF.

This chain joins TRBV30 and TRBJ1-4; 7 bases align to TRBD1. CDR3 length: 15 amino acids. Looked up from germline, CDR1 is GTSNPN and CDR2 is SVGIG (reference sequence). The junction had 8 bases not matched to a gene; V was cut back by 2 bases and J by 5 bases. The CDR3 sequence: CAWSHPGTENEKLFF. CDR3 nucleotide sequence: TGTGCCTGGAGTCATCCCGGGACAGAGAATGAAAAACTGTTTTTT.

J is TRBJ1-2 and V is TRBV2; maybe TRBD1 (5 bases). CDR1 is SNHLY and CDR2 is FYNNEI in the germline V gene. The CDR3 has 15 residues. The ends were cut back, 7 bases at V and 4 bases at J, with 19 bases in the middle. The CDR3 protein is CASTFTGAARYGYTF. For the CDR3, the DNA is TGTGCCAGCACATTCACAGGTGCCGCCCGCTATGGCTACACCTTC.

This sequence joins TRBV27 and TRBJ2-2, with TRBD1 identical over 7 bases. Germline CDR1 reads MNHEY; CDR2 reads SMNVEV (reference sequence). This CDR3 comprises 15 residues. V shed 5 bases and J 4 bases; nucleotides not matched to a gene: 7. This CDR3 is CASSIVGQSTGELFF. The CDR3 coding sequence is TGTGCCAGCAGTATCGTGGGACAGAGCACCGGGGAGCTGTTTTTT.